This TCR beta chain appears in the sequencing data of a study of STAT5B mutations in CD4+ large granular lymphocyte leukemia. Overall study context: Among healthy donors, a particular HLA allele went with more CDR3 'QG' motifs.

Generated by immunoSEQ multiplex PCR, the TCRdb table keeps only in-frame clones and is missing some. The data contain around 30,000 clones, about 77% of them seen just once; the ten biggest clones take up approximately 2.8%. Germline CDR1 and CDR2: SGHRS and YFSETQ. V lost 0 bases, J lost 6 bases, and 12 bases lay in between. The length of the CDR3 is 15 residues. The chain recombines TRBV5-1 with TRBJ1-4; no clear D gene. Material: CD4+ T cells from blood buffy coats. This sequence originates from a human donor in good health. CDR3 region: CASSLEGRQDEKLFF. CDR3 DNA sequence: TGCGCCAGCAGCTTGGAAGGCAGGCAAGATGAAAAACTGTTTTTT.